The 25 T cell receptor beta chains listed next were all sequenced from one sample in a study of T cells after yellow fever vaccination. Each CDR3 protein gets one entry after TCRdb re-called the 5' RACE reads with MiXCR. The data hold 150,000 to 200,000 distinct CDR3 sequences, with approximately 6% observed a single time. Sequenced here: CD4+ T cells sorted from PBMCs, sampled on the day of the first yellow fever vaccination. The source of these receptors is a young man who received the YFV17D yellow fever vaccine.

This clonotype was seen at least ten times. The V and J genes are TRBV7-2 and TRBJ2-3, with 7 positions matching TRBD1. V was clipped by 5 bases and J by 5 bases; unmatched bases: 19. Germline CDR1 SGHTA, CDR2 FQGNSA. This CDR3 comprises 18 residues. The CDR3 spells CASSDRKTTGRLKDTQYF. In DNA form, the CDR3 reads TGTGCCAGCAGCGACAGAAAAACGACAGGGCGCCTTAAAGATACGCAGTATTTT.

This clonotype occurred many times. The rearrangement uses TRBV3-1 and TRBJ2-1, with D unclear. The CDR3 loop spans 14 amino acids. Germline-derived CDR1 and CDR2 are LGHDT and YNNKEL (reference sequence). V was clipped by 0 bases and J by 10 bases, with 13 bases between them. Here the CDR3 reads CASSQDSNPQEQFF. The CDR3 bases are TGTGCCAGCAGCCAAGATTCAAACCCTCAAGAGCAGTTCTTC.

This sequence joins TRBV7-3 and TRBJ2-3, with TRBD2 matching over 7 bases. Germline V gene lookup returns CDR1 SGHTA and CDR2 FQGTGA. The CDR3 runs to 20 residues. With 8 bases clipped from V and 2 bases from J, the junction kept 25 bases outside the gene matches. The CDR3 sequence: CASAPSEGGFLAGDTDTQYF. Here the CDR3 DNA reads TGTGCCAGCGCCCCTTCCGAGGGCGGGTTTTTAGCGGGTGACACAGATACGCAGTATTTT.

This clonotype came up a few times. V and J are TRBV27 and TRBJ2-2; 11 positions match TRBD2. CDR3 size: 17 residues. The trim removed 7 bases at V and 5 bases at J, leaving 12 bases unmatched. Germline V gives CDR1 MNHEY, CDR2 SMNVEV (reference sequence). The CDR3 DNA follows: TGTGCCAGCAAAAATCCAAGACTAGCGGGGAGTACCGGGGAGCTGTTTTTT. Translating it yields CASKNPRLAGSTGELFF.

The V call is TRBV19, the J call TRBJ2-1; 8 bases fit TRBD1. The ends lost 5 bases at V and 9 bases at J; junction bases unmatched: 15. CDR3 size: 16 residues. Looked up from germline, CDR1 is LNHDA and CDR2 is SQIVND (reference sequence). The CDR3 here is CASSGDGQGYGSEQFF. The CDR3 nucleotides read TGTGCCAGTAGTGGGGACGGACAGGGATACGGAAGTGAGCAGTTCTTC.

This clonotype was seen only a few times. The chain is built from TRBV4-3 and TRBJ1-5; D not certain. Looked up from germline, CDR1 is LGHNA and CDR2 is YSLEER. V was trimmed by 1 base and J by 4 bases, leaving 5 bases between them. CDR3 length equals 13 residues. The CDR3 sequence is CASSQALNQPQHF. The CDR3 DNA reads as TGCGCCAGCAGCCAAGCCCTTAATCAGCCCCAGCATTTT.

This clonotype was seen only a few times. The V gene is TRBV3-1, the J gene TRBJ2-7; 9 nucleotides match TRBD1. CDR3 length: 14 amino acids. The germline CDR1 and CDR2 sequences are LGHDT and YNNKEL (reference sequence). V dropped 2 bases and J dropped 2; count of bases not matched to a gene: 1. The CDR3 DNA is TGTGCCAGCAGCCAACGGGACAGGGCCTACGAGCAGTACGTC. Its translation: CASSQRDRAYEQYV.

This clonotype was detected ten times or more. The chain has TRBV2 and TRBJ2-3; 8 bases are shared with TRBD2. CDR3 length: 15 residues. From germline, CDR1 is SNHLY and CDR2 FYNNEI. The ends lost 6 bases at V and 8 bases at J; junction bases unmatched: 13. CDR3 residues: CASSREGPRVGTQYF. DNA of the CDR3: TGTGCCAGCAGCCGGGAGGGACCGCGCGTCGGTACGCAGTATTTT.

This clonotype was observed a handful of times. V usage is TRBV19 and J usage is TRBJ2-1; weak D call: TRBD2 (5 bases). CDR3 length: 16 amino acids. The germline gives CDR1 LNHDA, CDR2 SQIVND (reference sequence). V was clipped by 3 bases and J by 0 bases, with 12 bases between them. The CDR3 DNA sequence: TGTGCCAGTAGTATTGGGGAGCCGAGCTCCTACAATGAGCAGTTCTTC. This codes for CASSIGEPSSYNEQFF.

This clonotype came up many times. The chain employs TRBV10-3 and TRBJ1-2; a weak D match, TRBD1 (6 bases). Germline CDR1 reads ENHRY; CDR2 reads SYGVKD. This CDR3 has 14 residues. Trimming removed 5 bases from V and 2 bases from J, with 12 bases in between. Written as DNA, the CDR3 is TGTGCCATCAGTACACAGGGATCGAACTATGGCTACACCTTC. It encodes CAISTQGSNYGYTF.

This clonotype was counted only a few times. The chain recombines TRBV7-9 with TRBJ2-5; D is uncertain. Between the trimmed V and J ends, which lost 5 bases and 4 bases, there was a span of 11 bases. Germline-derived CDR1 and CDR2 are SEHNR and FQNEAQ (reference sequence). The CDR3 has 13 residues. The CDR3 bases are TGTGCCAGCAGCGCTAACACTGGAGAGACCCAGTACTTC. Its translation is CASSANTGETQYF.

The V and J genes are TRBV12-3 or TRBV12-4 and TRBJ1-5; 9 bases are shared with TRBD1. V lost 5 bases, J lost 0 bases, and 8 bases stayed unmatched. The CDR3 runs to 17 residues. The CDR3 region is CASSPGDRADSNQPQHF. The DNA of the CDR3 is TGTGCCAGCAGTCCAGGGGACAGGGCTGATAGCAATCAGCCCCAGCATTTT.

The chain has TRBV6-2 or TRBV6-3 and TRBJ2-3; D unresolved. Germline CDR1 reads MNHEY; CDR2 reads SVGEGT. This CDR3 is 13 amino acids long. Deletions cut 2 bases from V and 1 base from J, with 4 bases between. The CDR3 region has the DNA TGTGCCAGCAGTTACAGGGGCACAGATACGCAGTATTTT. It encodes CASSYRGTDTQYF.

This clonotype has only a few counts. The chain employs TRBV5-1 and TRBJ2-1; D call uncertain. CDR1 SGHRS and CDR2 YFSETQ come from the germline V gene. There are 15 residues in the CDR3. V lost 0 bases to trimming and J lost 4 bases, with 11 bases between them. The CDR3 loop is CASSLGGPGYNEQFF. In nucleotides, the CDR3 is TGCGCCAGCAGCTTGGGTGGTCCGGGTTACAATGAGCAGTTCTTC.

This clonotype was observed many times. This sequence joins TRBV5-4 and TRBJ2-6; no reliable D call. V dropped 0 bases and J dropped 0 bases, with 13 bases sitting between them. Germline assignment: CDR1 SGHNT and CDR2 YYREEE (reference sequence). The CDR3 has 18 residues. The CDR3 DNA is TGTGCCAGCAGCTTGGATGTAGCCTTTCCCTCTGGGGCCAACGTCCTGACTTTC. Translating gives CASSLDVAFPSGANVLTF.

This clonotype was recorded many times. The gene calls are TRBV4-3 and TRBJ2-1; the D is unclear. V was shortened by 4 bases and J by 9 bases, with 16 bases between the two germline ends. This CDR3 is 14 amino acids long. Germline V gene data show CDR1 as LGHNA and CDR2 as YSLEER. The CDR3, as DNA: TGCGCCAGCAGCCTAGTCCAACCTCCCATTGAGCAGTTCTTC. Translating gives CASSLVQPPIEQFF.

This clonotype was observed at least ten times. The rearrangement links TRBV12-3 or TRBV12-4 to TRBJ2-2, with D hard to call. The CDR3 sequence is 12 residues long. The V end was cut by 3 bases, the J end by 6 bases, with 5 bases between. CDR3 amino acids: CASSFRPGELFF. CDR3 bases: TGTGCCAGCAGTTTCCGGCCCGGGGAGCTGTTTTTT.

The chain uses TRBV4-3 and TRBJ2-4; tentative D call: TRBD1 (5 bases). Trimming pared 3 bases from V and 2 bases from J, leaving 14 bases between. Per the germline V gene, CDR1 is LGHNA and CDR2 is YSLEER. This CDR3 is 16 amino acids long. The DNA of the CDR3 is TGCGCCAGCAGCCAGGCCGCAGGGTCCCCCAAAAACATTCAGTACTTC. Protein: CASSQAAGSPKNIQYF.

This clonotype came up many times. This chain links TRBV6-5 with TRBJ1-6; no clear D. Between the trimmed V and J ends, which lost 6 bases and 2 bases, there was a span of 11 bases. This CDR3 contains 15 residues. The germline CDR1 and CDR2 sequences are MNHEY and SVGAGI. The CDR3 region is CASSFEVAYNSPLHF. In DNA form, the CDR3 reads TGTGCCAGCAGCTTCGAAGTCGCCTATAATTCACCCCTCCACTTT.

This clonotype came up many times. The chain has TRBV4-3 and TRBJ2-3; maybe TRBD1 (5 bases). CDR3 size: 13 residues. Trimming pared 0 bases from V and 6 bases from J, leaving 7 bases between. Germline CDR1 LGHNA, CDR2 YSLEER. The CDR3, as DNA: TGCGCCAGCAGCCAAGAAAAGGGGGATACGCAGTATTTT. This translates into CASSQEKGDTQYF.

This clonotype was detected only a few times. The V gene is TRBV20-1, the J gene TRBJ1-6; possible D gene TRBD1, 5 bases. The CDR3 runs to 17 residues. Trimming took off 0 bases at V and 2 bases at J, with 14 bases between the two ends. Per the germline V gene, CDR1 is DFQATT and CDR2 is SNEGSKA (reference sequence). As DNA, the CDR3 is TGCAGTGCTAGAGATCCAAGACACAGGACCTATAATTCACCCCTCCACTTT. Translation: CSARDPRHRTYNSPLHF.

This sequence joins TRBV10-3 and TRBJ1-5, with D unresolved. This CDR3 is built from 14 residues. Germline assignment: CDR1 ENHRY and CDR2 SYGVKD. V dropped 0 bases and J dropped 4 bases, with 7 bases sitting between them. CDR3 in amino acids: CAISESLGNQPQHF. Written as DNA, the CDR3 is TGTGCCATCAGTGAGTCATTGGGGAATCAGCCCCAGCATTTT.

Points on this clonotype: A read error may explain this, as a much larger clone is one base away. This chain uses TRBV20-1 with TRBJ2-2; TRBD1 matches 10 bases. With 2 bases clipped from V and 9 bases from J, the junction kept 9 bases outside the gene matches. Germline CDR1 DFQATT, CDR2 SNEGSKA (reference sequence). CDR3 length equals 15 residues. The CDR3 loop is CSARSGQGYTRELFF. CDR3 DNA: TGCAGTGCTAGATCGGGACAGGGGTATACCAGGGAGCTGTTTTTT.

This clonotype has a count of ten or more. The gene calls are TRBV7-2 and TRBJ1-6; TRBD1 is a possible D gene (5 bases). Germline V gives CDR1 SGHTA, CDR2 FQGNSA. V shed 0 bases and J shed 8 bases, with 11 bases lying between them. The CDR3 runs to 15 residues. The chain's CDR3 is CASSLAGGIDSPLHF. As DNA, the CDR3 is TGTGCCAGCAGCTTAGCGGGGGGTATCGATTCACCCCTCCACTTT.

The chain joins TRBV5-1 to TRBJ2-6; D is unresolved. CDR1 is SGHRS, CDR2 YFSETQ, per germline. Trimming removed 0 bases from V and 2 bases from J, with 9 bases in between. This CDR3 comprises 16 residues. The CDR3 here is CASSLGQETGANVLTF. The CDR3 DNA sequence: TGCGCCAGCAGCTTGGGTCAGGAGACTGGGGCCAACGTCCTGACTTTC.